The 24 T cell receptor beta chains listed next were all sequenced from one sample in a study of molecular identifiers for immune sequencing clone quantification. TCRdb reanalysed the PCR reads using MiXCR and keeps one entry per CDR3 protein. The table records over 600,000 distinct CDR3 sequences, less than 20% of them present only once. The material sequenced was naive CD8+ T cells from blood, with Jurkat cell RNA spiked in. The subset here: FACS-sorted CD8+CD4-CCR7+CD45RA+ naive T cells. The receptors come from a human donor in good health. Some libraries in this study had Jurkat cell RNA spiked in.

The rearrangement links TRBV11-1 to TRBJ2-1; 12 bases are shared with TRBD2. The length of the CDR3 is 19 residues. From germline, CDR1 is SGHAT and CDR2 FQDESV (reference sequence). Unmatched junction bases numbered 13, after V lost 5 bases and J lost 2 bases. The CDR3 DNA reads TGTGCCAGCAGCGGAGGGACTAGCGGGCCACCGTCCCCCTACAATGAGCAGTTCTTC. Its protein is CASSGGTSGPPSPYNEQFF. The full variable domain, completed using reference TRBV11-1 and TRBJ2-1, is EAEVAQSPRYKITEKSQAVAFWCDPISGHATLYWYRQILGQGPELLVQFQDESVVDDSQLPKDRFSAERLKGVDSTLKIQPAELGDSAMYLCASSGGTSGPPSPYNEQFFGPGTRLTVL.

This clonotype was seen only once. Being one base from a much bigger clone, this may be a read error. The chain joins TRBV2 to TRBJ2-3, with D perhaps matching TRBD2 (5 bases). CDR3 length: 18 amino acids. Germline loops: CDR1 SNHLY, CDR2 FYNNEI. Trimming stripped 0 bases from V and 3 bases from J, with 19 bases between. CDR3 protein: CASSEALPAAHGTDTQYF. In DNA, the CDR3 is TGTGCCAGCAGTGAAGCGCTCCCAGCGGCCCATGGGACAGATACGCAGTATTTT.

Turning to this clonotype: Possible read error: a much larger clone is one base away. This chain connects TRBV5-6 to TRBJ2-7, with no clear D. The CDR3 sequence is 14 residues long. Germline-derived CDR1 and CDR2 are SGHDT and YYEEEE. With 0 bases removed from V and 3 bases from J, the gap between germline ends came to 10 bases. The CDR3 DNA follows: TGTGCCAGCAGCTTGGGCAGGTTTTTCTACGAGCAGTACTTC. This codes for CASSLGRFFYEQYF.

This clonotype has a handful of counts. V and J are TRBV27 and TRBJ2-7, with 9 bases matching TRBD2. The germline gives CDR1 MNHEY, CDR2 SMNVEV (reference sequence). There are 14 residues in the CDR3. V trimming: 1 base; J trimming: 5 bases; junction bases outside the gene matches: 3. The CDR3 loop is CASSLYSGSHEQYF. The CDR3, as DNA: TGTGCCAGCAGTTTATATAGCGGGAGTCACGAGCAGTACTTC.

This clonotype appeared a few times. The chain couples TRBV9 to TRBJ2-3; 10 bases are shared with TRBD1. The CDR3 is 18 residues long. Unmatched junction bases numbered 7, after V lost 0 bases and J lost 0 bases. CDR1 is SGDLS and CDR2 is YYNGEE in the germline V gene. CDR3 nucleotide sequence: TGTGCCAGCAGCGTAGGAGTGGAGGGACAGGGGAGCACAGATACGCAGTATTTT. Translated: CASSVGVEGQGSTDTQYF.

This chain joins TRBV4-3 and TRBJ1-2; TRBD1 matches at 7 bases. The CDR3 loop spans 13 amino acids. Germline V gene lookup returns CDR1 LGHNA and CDR2 YSLEER. The trim removed 4 bases at V and 4 bases at J, leaving 3 bases unmatched. This CDR3 is CASSRGQTYGYTF. CDR3 in DNA: TGCGCCAGCAGCCGGGGACAGACCTATGGCTACACCTTC.

This clonotype was found many times. The rearrangement joins TRBV7-6 to TRBJ2-1, with D possibly TRBD1 on 5 matching bases. There are 13 residues in the CDR3. Looked up from germline, CDR1 is SGHVS and CDR2 is FNYEAQ. Trimming stripped 8 bases from V and 9 bases from J, with 17 bases between. In DNA form, the CDR3 reads TGTGCCAGCGCCTTAGCAATAGGGGTTGAGCAGTTCTTC. It translates to CASALAIGVEQFF.

Ten or more counts support this clonotype. V is TRBV4-3 and J is TRBJ2-6; possibly TRBD2 for D (5 bases). CDR1 and CDR2 from the germline V gene are LGHNA and YSLEER. This CDR3 is 18 amino acids long. V dropped 0 bases and J dropped 0 bases, with 12 bases sitting between them. Here the CDR3 DNA reads TGCGCCAGCAGCCAAGATTGGCGAGGGTACTCTGGGGCCAACGTCCTGACTTTC. Protein product: CASSQDWRGYSGANVLTF.

A note on this clonotype: This may arise from a read error, as a much more abundant clone is one base away. As the CDR3 is not closed by the conserved phenylalanine or tryptophan, this likely results from a read error. The rearrangement joins TRBV7-8 to TRBJ1-3; D uncertain. The V gene's germline CDR1 is SGHVS and CDR2 FQNEAQ. This CDR3 has 12 amino acids. Trimming removed 5 bases at V and 6 bases at J, with 8 bases between. The CDR3 spells CASSPAENTIYS. The DNA of the CDR3 is TGTGCCAGCAGCCCGGCGGAAAACACCATATATTCT.

A remark on this clonotype: A junction end diverges from the germline sequence, so it may reflect a read error. The V gene is TRBV7-9, the J gene TRBJ1-4; D uncertain. CDR3 length: 16 residues. CDR1 is SEHNR and CDR2 is FQNEAQ in the germline V gene (reference sequence). The CDR3: CAGSLALARTSEKLFF. The CDR3 DNA sequence: TGCGCCGGCAGCTTAGCGCTGGCCAGGACGTCTGAAAAACTGTTTTTT.

This clonotype was detected a few times. V usage is TRBV6-1 and J usage is TRBJ2-7, with no clear D. The CDR3 extends over 13 amino acids. The V and J ends lost 2 bases and 4 bases respectively, with 9 bases between them. Germline CDR1 and CDR2: MNHNS and SASEGT. The CDR3 here is CASSEWLQYEQYF. The CDR3 region has the DNA TGTGCCAGCAGTGAATGGTTGCAGTACGAGCAGTACTTC.

This clonotype was seen just once. Given a much more abundant clone one base away, this may be a read error. Given the absence of the conserved phenylalanine or tryptophan at the CDR3 end, a read error is likely. This chain links TRBV7-9 with TRBJ1-1; no firm D call. The CDR3 is 15 amino acids. Trimming left V 1 base short and J 7 bases short, with 16 bases between. The germline gives CDR1 SEHNR, CDR2 FQNEAQ (reference sequence). For the CDR3, the DNA is TGTGCCAGCAGCTTAGACCCCGGGCCCCGTTATGAAGCTTTCATT. Amino acid sequence: CASSLDPGPRYEAFI.

This clonotype has just a few counts. The chain links TRBV30 to TRBJ2-3; D unresolved. Germline V CDR1 and CDR2: GTSNPN, SVGIG (reference sequence). V was trimmed by 2 bases and J by 10 bases, leaving 19 bases between them. The length of the CDR3 is 14 residues. CDR3 loop: CAWSFGDAYDAQYF. The CDR3 nucleotides are TGTGCCTGGAGTTTTGGGGATGCGTACGATGCGCAGTATTTT. Supplemented by reference TRBV30 and TRBJ2-3, the full variable domain reads SQTIHQWPATLVQPVGSPLSLECTVEGTSNPNLYWYRQAAGRGLQLLFYSVGIGQISSEVPQNLSASRPQDRQFILSSKKLLLSDSGFYLCAWSFGDAYDAQYFGPGTRLTVL.

This clonotype has a count of ten or more. V and J are TRBV28 and TRBJ2-1; 10 nucleotides match TRBD2. The germline CDR1 and CDR2 sequences are MDHEN and SYDVKM. CDR3 length: 14 residues. V lost 4 bases to trimming and J lost 12 bases; unmatched junction nucleotides: 9. The CDR3 reads CASSSLAGAIGQFF. The CDR3 DNA is TGTGCCAGCAGTTCCCTAGCGGGAGCCATCGGGCAGTTCTTC.

The chain has TRBV29-1 and TRBJ2-1; 10 bases are a match to TRBD2. Germline-derived CDR1 and CDR2 are SQVTM and ANQGSEA. The V and J ends lost 1 base and 5 bases, in that order; junction bases with no gene match: 8. This CDR3 region has 16 residues. The CDR3 nucleotides read TGCAGCGTTGAAGCGTGGCTAGCGGGAGTAAACAATGAGCAGTTCTTC. Its translation is CSVEAWLAGVNNEQFF.

This chain connects TRBV9 to TRBJ1-1; possibly TRBD1 for D (5 bases). Trimming shortened V by 5 bases and J by 0 bases, and 17 bases separated the two germline ends. CDR1 is SGDLS and CDR2 is YYNGEE in the germline V gene. The CDR3 totals 16 residues. CDR3 in DNA: TGTGCCAGCAGTGCCCCCCGGGACGAGATGAACACTGAAGCTTTCTTT. Its translation is CASSAPRDEMNTEAFF. The whole variable domain, filled in from reference TRBV9 and TRBJ1-1, reads DSGVTQTPKHLITATGQRVTLRCSPRSGDLSVYWYQQSLDQGLQFLIQYYNGEERAKGNILERFSAQQFPDLHSELNLSSLELGDSALYFCASSAPRDEMNTEAFFGQGTRLTVV.

This clonotype was seen at least ten times. J is TRBJ2-3 and V is TRBV7-9, with a possible D match to TRBD2 (5 bases). CDR1 SEHNR and CDR2 FQNEAQ come from the germline V gene (reference sequence). V shed 4 bases and J shed 0 bases, with 14 bases lying between them. The CDR3 has 16 residues. In DNA, the CDR3 is TGTGCCAGCAGCTCCCGTATCGGGGTTAGCACAGATACGCAGTATTTT. As protein: CASSSRIGVSTDTQYF.

Many counts were recorded for this clonotype. V usage is TRBV14 and J usage is TRBJ1-1, with D uncertain. The CDR3 sequence is 13 residues long. The germline CDR1 and CDR2 sequences are SGHDN and FVKESK. V lost 4 bases to trimming and J lost 1 base, with 7 bases between them. The chain's CDR3 is CASSPFRNTEAFF. DNA for the CDR3: TGTGCCAGCAGCCCCTTCAGGAACACTGAAGCTTTCTTT.

This rearrangement joins TRBV19 to TRBJ1-3; D unclear. With 6 bases removed from V and 0 bases from J, the gap between germline ends came to 15 bases. This CDR3 has 16 residues. Germline CDR1 LNHDA, CDR2 SQIVND (reference sequence). In nucleotides, the CDR3 is TGTGCCAGTAGAGTGGATAGCTCTATCTCTGGAAACACCATATATTTT. This encodes CASRVDSSISGNTIYF.

In this sample, this clonotype turned up a few times. A much more abundant neighbour one base away suggests this may be a read error. V gene TRBV12-3 or TRBV12-4 combines with J gene TRBJ2-7; D unresolved. The germline V and J ends were trimmed by 3 bases and 2 bases, with 11 bases remaining between them. CDR3 length equals 14 residues. CDR3 amino acids: CASSFWVVAYEQYF. CDR3 bases: TGTGCCAGCAGTTTTTGGGTAGTGGCCTACGAGCAGTACTTC.

This clonotype was observed at least ten times. V gene TRBV11-2 combines with J gene TRBJ2-3; TRBD1 matches at 8 bases. Germline loops: CDR1 SGHAT, CDR2 FQNNGV. This CDR3 comprises 14 residues. The J segment lost 5 bases and the V segment lost 1 base, leaving 2 bases of the junction unmatched. CDR3 protein: CASSLGTGIDTQYF. CDR3 bases: TGTGCCAGCAGCTTAGGGACAGGGATAGATACGCAGTATTTT.

This clonotype has a count of ten or more. The rearrangement uses TRBV12-3 or TRBV12-4 and TRBJ2-5; 9 nucleotides agree with TRBD1. V lost 9 bases and J lost 5; bases outside the gene matches: 7. The CDR3 spans 13 residues. The CDR3 DNA follows: TGTGCCAGTACAGGGGGCGCAGAGGAGACCCAGTACTTC. This codes for CASTGGAEETQYF.

J is TRBJ2-7 and V is TRBV6-2 or TRBV6-3, with a weak D call TRBD1 (6 bases). Trimming cost V 7 bases and J 3 bases, with 13 bases left between them. The CDR3 runs to 13 residues. Germline V lookup: CDR1 MNHEY, CDR2 SVGEGT. The CDR3 DNA is TGTGCCAGCAAGTGGACAGAGTTCTACGAGCAGTACTTC. Protein product: CASKWTEFYEQYF.

The genes are TRBV7-9 and TRBJ2-1; 12 bases align to TRBD2. V was pared by 2 bases and J by 10 bases, with 6 bases of the junction left unmatched. The CDR3 is 15 residues long. The germline CDR1 and CDR2 sequences are SEHNR and FQNEAQ (reference sequence). The CDR3 DNA is TGTGCCAGCAGCTTACCTAGCGGGAGGGCCTGGGAGCAGTTCTTC. It codes for CASSLPSGRAWEQFF.